The rows below give T cell receptor beta chains drawn from one sample of a study of T cell repertoires in cytomegalovirus infection. TCRdb redid the calling of the reads with MiXCR, one entry per CDR3 protein. Found here are 100,000 or so distinct CDR3 sequences, over 40% of them singletons; the top ten hold just under 75%. These TCRs' antigens remain unknown. The source material was CD8+ T cells from cultured PBMCs, sampled from culture after CMV antigen stimulation. These receptors were obtained from a human donor in good health (CMV status not recorded). Some clones in this sample may be carry-over from other donors' samples. Both conserved end residues are part of each CDR3. The order of the fields is clone size, D gene, V gene, J gene, CDR3 protein, CDR3 DNA. A D gene is named only where the DNA matches it firmly. Where a row states a size, it is once, few, many or the class of an expanded clone; other rows omit it.

>NA|NA|TRBV6-2/TRBV6-3|TRBJ1-1
CASSYSDRNTEAFF
TGTGCCAGCAGTTACTCGGACAGGAACACTGAAGCTTTCTTT
>NA|NA|TRBV11-2|TRBJ1-1
CASSFEGTEAFF
TGTGCCAGCAGCTTCGAAGGCACTGAAGCTTTCTTT
>NA|NA|TRBV12-3/TRBV12-4|TRBJ2-4
CASSPVYGNIQYF
TGTGCCAGCAGCCCTGTTTATGGAAACATTCAGTACTTC
>NA|NA|TRBV27|TRBJ1-2
CASKSDGAGGYTF
TGTGCCAGCAAGTCAGACGGGGCTGGTGGCTACACCTTC
>few|NA|TRBV5-6|TRBJ2-7
CASSLPDSYEQYF
TGTGCCAGCAGCTTACCGGACTCGTACGAGCAGTACTTC
>NA|NA|TRBV25-1|TRBJ1-1
CASSEGREAFF
TGTGCCAGCAGTGAAGGCCGGGAAGCTTTCTTT
>NA|TRBD1|TRBV2|TRBJ2-5
CASSDNRGPNKETQYF
TGTGCCAGCAGTGATAACAGGGGGCCGAACAAAGAGACCCAGTACTTC
>many|TRBD1|TRBV27|TRBJ1-6
CASSSPGGGPDSPLHF
TGTGCCAGCAGTTCTCCAGGGGGGGGACCGGATTCACCCCTCCACTTT
>many|TRBD1|TRBV11-2|TRBJ1-1
CASSPRTGYTEAFF
TGTGCCAGCAGCCCCCGGACAGGGTACACTGAAGCTTTCTTT
>few|NA|TRBV7-2|TRBJ2-1
CASSLGGLADPEQFF
TGTGCCAGCAGCTTAGGGGGGCTAGCGGACCCAGAGCAGTTCTTC
>NA|NA|TRBV4-1|TRBJ1-6
CASSQETDLDLHF
TGCGCCAGCAGCCAAGAAACAGATCTCGACCTCCACTTT
>NA|NA|TRBV11-2|TRBJ2-5
CASSLSPQETQYF
TGTGCCAGCAGCTTAAGTCCCCAAGAGACCCAGTACTTC
>NA|NA|TRBV7-8|TRBJ2-1
CASSFTGTSSYNEQFF
TGTGCCAGCAGCTTCACCGGGACAAGCTCCTACAATGAGCAGTTCTTC
>many|NA|TRBV2|TRBJ1-6
CASRLGNSPLHF
TGTGCCAGCAGGCTCGGGAATTCACCCCTCCACTTT
>NA|NA|TRBV29-1|TRBJ2-1
CSVDYWGEQFF
TGCAGCGTTGATTATTGGGGTGAGCAGTTCTTC
>NA|NA|TRBV12-3/TRBV12-4|TRBJ1-1
CASSFGPPNTEAFF
TGTGCCAGCAGTTTTGGACCTCCGAACACTGAAGCTTTCTTT
>few|TRBD1|TRBV10-3|TRBJ2-1
CAINPGQGYNEQFF
TGTGCCATCAATCCGGGACAGGGTTACAATGAGCAGTTCTTC
>NA|NA|TRBV12-3/TRBV12-4|TRBJ2-1
CASSPIGLTTYNEQFF
TGTGCCAGCAGTCCTATAGGACTGACCACCTACAATGAGCAGTTCTTC
>NA|TRBD1|TRBV7-6|TRBJ1-2
CASSSPADRVINYGYTF
TGTGCCAGCAGCTCCCCGGCGGACAGGGTCATTAACTATGGCTACACCTTC
>NA|NA|TRBV2|TRBJ2-3
CASTKGRSTDTQYF
TGTGCCAGCACTAAAGGGCGGAGTACAGATACGCAGTATTTT
>once|NA|TRBV19|TRBJ2-3
CASSIRDRLTFTDTQYF
TGTGCCAGTAGTATCCGTGACAGGCTTACCTTCACAGATACGCAGTATTTT
>NA|TRBD1|TRBV2|TRBJ1-5
CASSDGTASNQPQHF
TGTGCCAGCAGTGATGGGACAGCGAGCAATCAGCCCCAGCATTTT
>once|TRBD2|TRBV3-1|TRBJ2-3
CASSQDNKELAGPSDTQYF
TGTGCCAGCAGCCAAGATAATAAGGAACTAGCGGGGCCCTCAGATACGCAGTATTTT
>NA|TRBD2|TRBV12-3/TRBV12-4|TRBJ2-3
CASSPSGGRDTQYF
TGTGCCAGCAGTCCTAGCGGGGGTCGGGATACGCAGTATTTT
>NA|TRBD1|TRBV27|TRBJ1-6
CASSFLRTGYNSPLHF
TGTGCCAGCAGTTTTTTGAGGACAGGATATAATTCACCCCTCCACTTT
>few|TRBD1|TRBV27|TRBJ1-1
CASSQRDSEAFF
TGTGCCAGCAGTCAAAGGGACAGTGAAGCTTTCTTT
>few|NA|TRBV28|TRBJ1-1
CASRIQGVYTEAFF
TGTGCCAGCAGGATCCAGGGTGTTTACACTGAAGCTTTCTTT
>NA|NA|TRBV12-3/TRBV12-4|TRBJ1-5
CASSLTVQPQHF
TGTGCCAGCAGTTTGACAGTTCAGCCCCAGCATTTT
>NA|NA|TRBV7-9|TRBJ2-6
CASSRGPVGANVLTF
TGTGCCAGCAGCCGGGGGCCCGTCGGGGCCAACGTCCTGACTTTC
>NA|NA|TRBV15|TRBJ1-4
CATSGASGNEKLFF
TGTGCCACCAGCGGGGCTAGCGGTAATGAAAAACTGTTTTTT
>NA|NA|TRBV19|TRBJ1-1
CASSGQALNTEAFF
TGTGCCAGTAGCGGTCAGGCCCTGAACACTGAAGCTTTCTTT
>many|NA|TRBV27|TRBJ1-4
CASSLARGEKLFF
TGTGCCAGCAGTTTAGCTAGAGGTGAAAAACTGTTTTTT
>few|NA|TRBV7-8|TRBJ2-7
CASSLGDFYEQYF
TGTGCCAGCAGCCTCGGGGATTTCTACGAGCAGTACTTC
>few|NA|TRBV5-1|TRBJ1-4
CASSASQGFNEKLFF
TGCGCCAGCAGCGCATCACAGGGTTTTAATGAAAAACTGTTTTTT
>few|NA|TRBV4-1|TRBJ2-7
CASSQDWVYEQYF
TGCGCCAGCAGCCAAGATTGGGTCTACGAGCAGTACTTC
>NA|NA|TRBV6-5|TRBJ2-1
CASRASTNNEQFF
TGTGCCAGCCGGGCTAGCACTAACAATGAGCAGTTCTTC